These T cell receptor beta chains were read from a single sample in a study of T cells in Graves' hyperthyroidism and ophthalmopathy. TCRdb itself ran the multiplex PCR reads through MiXCR, one entry per CDR3 protein. The sample has some 200,000 distinct CDR3 sequences, about 15% seen once; the top ten hold approximately 56%. Material for sequencing was blood. These receptor sequences come from a woman aged 45-65 years with Graves' hyperthyroidism. Each CDR3 is given with its conserved first and last residue. A D gene is named only where the DNA matches it firmly. A clone size is listed for some rows: how often the clone was seen (once, few, many), or a class if it is expanded.

>TRBV25-1|NA|TRBJ2-7|NA
CASSERGGELYEQYF
TGTGCCAGCAGTGAACGCGGCGGTGAACTCTACGAGCAGTACTTC
>TRBV5-1|many|TRBJ2-1|TRBD2
CASSPVIGTSDEQFF
TGCGCCAGCAGCCCCGTAATCGGGACTAGCGATGAGCAGTTCTTC
>TRBV12-3/TRBV12-4|many|TRBJ2-1|TRBD2
CASSLNPSGRYEQFF
TGTGCCAGCAGTTTAAATCCTAGCGGGAGGTATGAGCAGTTCTTC
>TRBV12-3/TRBV12-4|few|TRBJ1-2|NA
CASSPQFAIYGYTF
TGTGCCAGCAGTCCTCAGTTCGCGATCTATGGCTACACCTTC
>TRBV27|many|TRBJ2-1|NA
CASGGVGSVNEQFF
TGTGCCAGCGGGGGTGTGGGATCGGTAAATGAGCAGTTCTTC
>TRBV11-2|NA|TRBJ2-1|NA
CASSTYDEQFF
TGTGCCAGCAGCACCTACGATGAGCAGTTCTTC
>TRBV2|once|TRBJ1-5|NA
CASSEGQGNQPQHF
TGTGCCAGCAGTGAAGGGCAGGGAAATCAGCCCCAGCATTTT
>TRBV6-2/TRBV6-3|few|TRBJ2-2|NA
CASMKLANTGELFF
TGTGCCAGCATGAAATTGGCTAACACCGGGGAGCTGTTTTTT
>TRBV5-6|NA|TRBJ2-1|TRBD2
CASSYLAPREGWGQFF
TGTGCCAGCAGCTACCTAGCTCCCCGGGAGGGCTGGGGGCAGTTCTTC
>TRBV9|few|TRBJ1-1|NA
CASSVDPLGSGTEAFF
TGTGCCAGCAGCGTAGACCCTTTGGGAAGCGGAACTGAAGCTTTCTTT
>TRBV7-6|NA|TRBJ2-2|NA
CASSSREGSRRELFF
TGTGCCAGCAGCTCCCGTGAGGGCTCCCGAAGGGAGCTGTTTTTT